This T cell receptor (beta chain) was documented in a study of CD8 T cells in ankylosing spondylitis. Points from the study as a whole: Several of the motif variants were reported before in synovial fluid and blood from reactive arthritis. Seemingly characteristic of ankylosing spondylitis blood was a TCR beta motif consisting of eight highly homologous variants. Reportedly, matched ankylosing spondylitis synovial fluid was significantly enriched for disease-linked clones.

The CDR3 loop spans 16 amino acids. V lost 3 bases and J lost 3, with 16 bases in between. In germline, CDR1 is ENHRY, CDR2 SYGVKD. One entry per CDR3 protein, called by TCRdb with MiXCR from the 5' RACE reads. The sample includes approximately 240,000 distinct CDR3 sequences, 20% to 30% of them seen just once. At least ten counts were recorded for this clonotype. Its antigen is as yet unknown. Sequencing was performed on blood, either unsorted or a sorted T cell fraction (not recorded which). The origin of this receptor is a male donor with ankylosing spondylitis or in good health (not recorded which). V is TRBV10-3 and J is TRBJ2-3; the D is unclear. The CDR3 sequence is CAISDSSPYSTDTQYF. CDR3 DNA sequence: TGTGCCATCAGTGACAGCAGCCCTTACTCGACAGATACGCAGTATTTT.